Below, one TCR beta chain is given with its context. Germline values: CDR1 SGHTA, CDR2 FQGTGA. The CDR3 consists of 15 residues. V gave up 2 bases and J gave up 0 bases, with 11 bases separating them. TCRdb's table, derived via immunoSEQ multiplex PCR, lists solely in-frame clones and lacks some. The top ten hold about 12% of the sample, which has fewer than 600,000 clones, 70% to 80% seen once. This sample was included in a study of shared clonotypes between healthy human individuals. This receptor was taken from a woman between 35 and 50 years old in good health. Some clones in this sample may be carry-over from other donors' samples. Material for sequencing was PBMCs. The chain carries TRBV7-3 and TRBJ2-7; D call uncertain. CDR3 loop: CASSLDPATSYEQYF. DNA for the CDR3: TGTGCCAGCAGCTTAGACCCAGCCACCTCCTACGAGCAGTACTTC.